This T cell receptor (beta chain) was documented in a study of blood T cell repertoires in COVID-19. Study details: T cells, B-cell-depleted T cells, or PBMCs provided the cDNA or gDNA that served as material.

The data were produced by immunoSEQ multiplex PCR, yet TCRdb's version contains in-frame clones alone and is incomplete. The sample includes 280,000 or so clones, approximately 85% seen only once; the top ten take less than 2.5%. The study drew participants aged roughly 18 to 95 years from some 24 US areas. All recovered Cohort 3 donors got two negative PCRs, got clearance, or saw symptom resolution. The CDR3 totals 12 residues. Germline CDR1 SEHNR, CDR2 FQNEAQ (reference sequence). V dropped 3 bases and J dropped 8 bases, with 5 bases sitting between them. This clone was recorded only once. The J gene is TRBJ1-6, the V gene TRBV7-9, with D hard to call. The sequenced sample consisted of PBMCs or T cells enriched from blood (not recorded which). This receptor was obtained from a man aged 30 to 39 who had recovered from COVID-19. The CDR3 region has the DNA TGTGCCAGCAGCTTCCCGGATTCACCCCTCCACTTT. It yields the protein CASSFPDSPLHF.